This TCR beta chain was found in a study of control samples from healthy donors and cancer patients. The germline gives CDR1 LGHNA, CDR2 YSLEER. CDR3 size: 16 residues. Trimming pared 1 base from V and 2 bases from J, leaving 11 bases between. Using immunoSEQ multiplex PCR, the repertoire was profiled, and TCRdb retains in-frame clones only, with some absent. Here the sample spans 17,000 or so clones, around 84% being singletons. This TCR was sampled from a woman between 70 and 85 years old with colorectal cancer. J is TRBJ2-2 and V is TRBV4-3; no clear D gene. Sequenced input: PBMCs. DNA for the CDR3: TGCGCCAGCAGCCAAGCTCGGACCGCAAACACCGGGGAGCTGTTTTTT. Protein sequence: CASSQARTANTGELFF.